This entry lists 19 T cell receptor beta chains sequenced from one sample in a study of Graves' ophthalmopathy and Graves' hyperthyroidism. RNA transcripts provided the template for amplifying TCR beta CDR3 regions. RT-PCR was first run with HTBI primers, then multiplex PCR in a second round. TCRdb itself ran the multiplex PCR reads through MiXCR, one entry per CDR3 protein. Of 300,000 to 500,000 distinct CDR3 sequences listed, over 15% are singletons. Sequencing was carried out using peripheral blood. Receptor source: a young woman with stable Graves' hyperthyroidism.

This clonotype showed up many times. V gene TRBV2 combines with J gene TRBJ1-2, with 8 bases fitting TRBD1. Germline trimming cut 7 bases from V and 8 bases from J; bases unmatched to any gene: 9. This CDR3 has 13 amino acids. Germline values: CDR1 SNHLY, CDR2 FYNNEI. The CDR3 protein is CASNPDRGEGYTF. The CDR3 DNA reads TGTGCCAGCAACCCCGACAGGGGTGAAGGCTACACCTTC.

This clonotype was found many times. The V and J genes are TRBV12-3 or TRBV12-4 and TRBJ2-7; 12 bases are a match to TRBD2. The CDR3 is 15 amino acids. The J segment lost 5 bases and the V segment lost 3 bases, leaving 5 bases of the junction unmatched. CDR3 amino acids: CASSLLAGGRNEQYF. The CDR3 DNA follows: TGTGCCAGCAGTTTGCTAGCGGGGGGGCGGAACGAGCAGTACTTC.

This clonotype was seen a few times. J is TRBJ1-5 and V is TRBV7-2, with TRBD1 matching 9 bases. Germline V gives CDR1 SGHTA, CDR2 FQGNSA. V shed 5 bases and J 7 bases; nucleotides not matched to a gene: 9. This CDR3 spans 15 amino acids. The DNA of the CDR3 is TGTGCCAGCAGCCCGACAGGGGGAAAGGGACAGCCCCAGCATTTT. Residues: CASSPTGGKGQPQHF.

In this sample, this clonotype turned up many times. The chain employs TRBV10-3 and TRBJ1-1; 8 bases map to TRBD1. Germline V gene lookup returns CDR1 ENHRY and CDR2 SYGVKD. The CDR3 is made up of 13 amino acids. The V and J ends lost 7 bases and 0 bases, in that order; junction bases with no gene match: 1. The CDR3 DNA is TGTGCCATCATGGACAGGGTGAACACTGAAGCTTTCTTT. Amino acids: CAIMDRVNTEAFF.

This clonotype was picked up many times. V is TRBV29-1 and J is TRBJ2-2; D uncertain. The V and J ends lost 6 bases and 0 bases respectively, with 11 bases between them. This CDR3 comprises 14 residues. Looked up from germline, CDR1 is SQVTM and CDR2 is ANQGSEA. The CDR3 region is CSVLRNPNTGELFF. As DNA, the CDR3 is TGCAGCGTCTTACGGAACCCGAACACCGGGGAGCTGTTTTTT.

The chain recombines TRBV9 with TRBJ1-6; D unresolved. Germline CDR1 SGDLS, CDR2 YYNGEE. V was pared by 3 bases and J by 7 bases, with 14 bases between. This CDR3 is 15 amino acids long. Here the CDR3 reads CASSAPVGRNSPLHF. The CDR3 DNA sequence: TGTGCCAGCAGCGCCCCTGTGGGCAGAAATTCACCCCTCCACTTT.

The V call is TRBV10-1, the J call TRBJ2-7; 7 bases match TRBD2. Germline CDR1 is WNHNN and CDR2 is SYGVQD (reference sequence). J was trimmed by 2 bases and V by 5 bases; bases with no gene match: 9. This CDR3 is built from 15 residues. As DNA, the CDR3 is TGCGCCAGCAGTCCACGTACCGGGACTACCTACGAGCAGTACTTC. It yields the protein CASSPRTGTTYEQYF.

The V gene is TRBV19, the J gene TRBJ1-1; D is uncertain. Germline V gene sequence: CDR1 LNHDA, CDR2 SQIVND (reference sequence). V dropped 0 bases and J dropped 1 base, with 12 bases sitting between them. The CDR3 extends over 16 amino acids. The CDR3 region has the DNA TGTGCCAGTAGTATAGATGTAAAGTGGGGGAACACTGAAGCTTTCTTT. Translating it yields CASSIDVKWGNTEAFF.

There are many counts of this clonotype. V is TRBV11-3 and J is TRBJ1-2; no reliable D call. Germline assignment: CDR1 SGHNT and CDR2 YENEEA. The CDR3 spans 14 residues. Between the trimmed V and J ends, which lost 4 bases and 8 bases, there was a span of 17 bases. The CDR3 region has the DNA TGTGCCAGCAGCTCCGCCAACCCCCCGTTAGGCTACACCTTC. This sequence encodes CASSSANPPLGYTF.

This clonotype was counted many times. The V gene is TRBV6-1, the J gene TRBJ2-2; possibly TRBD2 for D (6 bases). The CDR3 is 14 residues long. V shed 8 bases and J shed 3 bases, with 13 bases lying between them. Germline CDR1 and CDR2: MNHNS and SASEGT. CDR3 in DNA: TGTGCCAGCCACGGGACTTCATACACCGGGGAGCTGTTTTTT. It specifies CASHGTSYTGELFF.

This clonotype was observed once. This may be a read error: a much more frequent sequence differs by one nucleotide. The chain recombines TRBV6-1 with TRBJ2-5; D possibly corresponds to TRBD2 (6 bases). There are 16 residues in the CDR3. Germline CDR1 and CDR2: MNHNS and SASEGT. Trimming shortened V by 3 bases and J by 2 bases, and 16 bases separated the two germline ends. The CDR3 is CASSEAGGTGQETQYF. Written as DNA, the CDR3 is TGTGCCAGCAGTGAGGCCGGGGGTACAGGTCAAGAGACCCAGTACTTC.

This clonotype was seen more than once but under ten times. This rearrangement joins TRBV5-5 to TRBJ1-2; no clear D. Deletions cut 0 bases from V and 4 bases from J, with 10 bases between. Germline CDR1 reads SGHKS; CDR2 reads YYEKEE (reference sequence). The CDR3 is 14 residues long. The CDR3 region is CASSLEQFAYGYTF. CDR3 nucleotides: TGTGCCAGCAGCTTGGAACAGTTTGCCTATGGCTACACCTTC.

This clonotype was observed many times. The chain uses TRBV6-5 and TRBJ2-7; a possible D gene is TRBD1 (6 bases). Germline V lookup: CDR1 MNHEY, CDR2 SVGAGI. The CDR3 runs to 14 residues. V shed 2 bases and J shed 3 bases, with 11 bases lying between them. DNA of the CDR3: TGTGCCAGCAGTTACCAGGACAGCTTCTACGAGCAGTACTTC. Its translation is CASSYQDSFYEQYF.

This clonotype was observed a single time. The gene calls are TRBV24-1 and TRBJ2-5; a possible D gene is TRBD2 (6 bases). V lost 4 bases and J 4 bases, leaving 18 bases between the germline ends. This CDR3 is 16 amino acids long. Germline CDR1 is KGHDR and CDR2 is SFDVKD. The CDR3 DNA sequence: TGTGCCACCAGTGAGCCCGGGACTCTGACCCGAGAGACCCAGTACTTC. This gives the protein CATSEPGTLTRETQYF.

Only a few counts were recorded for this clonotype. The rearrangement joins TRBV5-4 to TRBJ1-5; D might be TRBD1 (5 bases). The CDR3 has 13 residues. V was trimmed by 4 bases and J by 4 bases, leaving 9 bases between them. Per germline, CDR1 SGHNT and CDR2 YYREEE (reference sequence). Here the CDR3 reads CASSLDMNQPQHF. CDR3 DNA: TGTGCCAGCAGCCTGGACATGAATCAGCCCCAGCATTTT.

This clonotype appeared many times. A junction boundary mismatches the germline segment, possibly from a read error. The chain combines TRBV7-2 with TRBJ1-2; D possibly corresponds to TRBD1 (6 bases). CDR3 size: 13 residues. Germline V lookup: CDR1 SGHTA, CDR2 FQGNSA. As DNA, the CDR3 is TGTGCCAGCGGCTTAGGGGGACTCTATGGCTACACCTTC. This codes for CASGLGGLYGYTF.

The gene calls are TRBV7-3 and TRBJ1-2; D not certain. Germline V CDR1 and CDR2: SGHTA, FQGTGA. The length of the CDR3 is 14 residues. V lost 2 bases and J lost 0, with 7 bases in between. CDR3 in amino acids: CASSLEKTNYGYTF. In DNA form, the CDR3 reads TGTGCCAGCAGCTTAGAGAAAACTAACTATGGCTACACCTTC.

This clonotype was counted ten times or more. The DNA of the CDR3 is TGCGCCAGCAGCTGGACTGCGGACGAAAATTCACCCCTCCACTTT. Residues: CASSWTADENSPLHF. J is TRBJ1-6 and V is TRBV5-1; D is ambiguous. There are 15 residues in the CDR3. Germline V gene data show CDR1 as SGHRS and CDR2 as YFSETQ. V lost 3 bases and J lost 7, with 14 bases in between.

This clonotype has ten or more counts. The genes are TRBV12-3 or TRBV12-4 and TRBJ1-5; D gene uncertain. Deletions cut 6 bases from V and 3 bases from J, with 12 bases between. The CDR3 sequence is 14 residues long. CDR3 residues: CASSYDGYNQPQHF. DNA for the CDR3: TGTGCCAGCAGCTACGACGGCTACAATCAGCCCCAGCATTTT.